These T cell receptor beta chains were read from a single sample in a study of sequential checkpoint blockade in melanoma. TCRdb keeps only in-frame clones here, not all; method: immunoSEQ multiplex PCR. The sample records 25,000 to 30,000 clones, nearly 85% being singletons. Sequences were derived from CD8+ T cells sorted from blood (inferred from file names), sampled from a patient given nivolumab and ipilimumab in sequence. These receptors were collected from a human donor with melanoma. Each CDR3 is given with its conserved first and last residue. The D gene is left open where the match is weak. Rows give clone size only sometimes, using once, few, many, or a class for an expanded clone.

CDR3aa	CDR3nt	v_gene	j_gene	abundance	len	d_gene
CASSSRKGLAVTDTQYF	TGTGCCAGCAGCTCCCGTAAGGGACTAGCGGTTACCGATACGCAGTATTTT	TRBV9	TRBJ2-3	.	17	TRBD2
CASSPRGFYGYTF	TGTGCCAGCAGTCCCCGGGGTTTCTATGGCTACACCTTC	TRBV28	TRBJ1-2	.	13	.
CASSLNFNNEQFF	TGTGCCAGCAGCTTAAACTTTAACAATGAGCAGTTCTTC	TRBV7-7	TRBJ2-1	.	13	.
CASSPERRETQYF	TGTGCCAGCAGCCCGGAGAGACGAGAGACCCAGTACTTC	TRBV7-9	TRBJ2-5	.	13	.
CASSLAPTGMEETQYF	TGTGCCAGCAGCTTAGCCCCGACAGGGATGGAGGAGACCCAGTACTTC	TRBV7-9	TRBJ2-5	.	16	TRBD1
CASSLRGETQYF	TGTGCCAGCAGTTTAAGGGGAGAGACCCAGTACTTC	TRBV27	TRBJ2-5	.	12	.
CASSWTGTGNTIYF	TGTGCCAGCAGTTGGACAGGGACTGGAAACACCATATATTTT	TRBV28	TRBJ1-3	medium-sized	14	TRBD1
CASSLERTGRNEQFF	TGTGCCAGCAGCCTTGAACGTACCGGGAGAAATGAGCAGTTCTTC	TRBV7-9	TRBJ2-1	once	15	.
CASSISVNTEAFF	TGTGCCAGTAGTATATCAGTTAACACTGAAGCTTTCTTT	TRBV19	TRBJ1-1	few	13	.
CASSSRARYMNTEAFF	TGTGCCAGCAGTTCCAGGGCCCGATATATGAACACTGAAGCTTTCTTT	TRBV28	TRBJ1-1	.	16	.
CASSVPGVAVNEQFF	TGTGCCAGCAGCGTCCCCGGGGTAGCGGTCAATGAGCAGTTCTTC	TRBV9	TRBJ2-1	once	15	.
CASSVEGGGALEKLFF	TGTGCCAGCAGCGTAGAGGGCGGTGGGGCGCTTGAAAAACTGTTTTTT	TRBV9	TRBJ1-4	.	16	.
CASSLEDRGSYGYTF	TGTGCCAGCAGCTTAGAAGACAGGGGGAGCTATGGCTACACCTTC	TRBV7-9	TRBJ1-2	.	15	TRBD1
CACGSSYEQYF	TGTGCCTGCGGGAGCTCCTACGAGCAGTACTTC	TRBV6-5	TRBJ2-7	.	11	TRBD2
CASSRGGFYEQFF	TGTGCCAGCAGTCGGGGGGGTTTCTATGAGCAGTTCTTC	TRBV6-5	TRBJ2-1	.	13	TRBD2
CASSRYPGQRYYEQYF	TGTGCCAGCAGCCGATATCCGGGACAGAGATACTACGAGCAGTACTTC	TRBV11-3	TRBJ2-7	.	16	TRBD1
CASSSLGTGGYEQYF	TGTGCCAGCAGCTCCCTCGGGACAGGGGGCTACGAGCAGTACTTC	TRBV13	TRBJ2-7	.	15	TRBD1
CASSPWGGGYVDYGYTF	TGTGCCAGCAGCCCTTGGGGCGGGGGGTACGTCGACTATGGCTACACCTTC	TRBV28	TRBJ1-2	.	17	.
CASSLGSPSSSYEQYF	TGCGCCAGCAGCTTGGGTAGTCCTTCCTCTTCCTACGAGCAGTACTTC	TRBV5-1	TRBJ2-7	.	16	.
CASSLALGQETQYF	TGTGCCAGCAGCTTAGCGCTTGGCCAGGAGACCCAGTACTTC	TRBV7-9	TRBJ2-5	.	14	.
CASSPGLATYEQYF	TGTGCCAGCAGTCCAGGACTAGCTACCTACGAGCAGTACTTC	TRBV27	TRBJ2-7	.	14	TRBD2
CASSVGAGLNTEAFF	TGTGCCAGCAGCGTAGGAGCGGGGCTGAACACTGAAGCTTTCTTT	TRBV9	TRBJ1-1	once	15	.
CASSVAGTGAKETQYF	TGTGCCAGCAGCGTAGCTGGAACAGGGGCGAAAGAGACCCAGTACTTC	TRBV9	TRBJ2-5	.	16	TRBD1
CASRSNNEQFF	TGTGCCAGCAGATCCAACAATGAGCAGTTCTTC	TRBV9	TRBJ2-1	.	11	.
CASSEATGGYGYTF	TGTGCCAGCAGTGAAGCGACAGGGGGCTATGGCTACACCTTC	TRBV6-1	TRBJ1-2	.	14	TRBD1
CASSILAGADNEQFF	TGTGCCAGTAGTATCCTAGCGGGAGCGGATAATGAGCAGTTCTTC	TRBV19	TRBJ2-1	few	15	TRBD2
CASSQDSGYEQYF	TGCGCCAGCAGCCAAGATAGCGGCTACGAGCAGTACTTC	TRBV4-1	TRBJ2-7	.	13	.
CATGQGYEQYF	TGTGCCACCGGACAGGGCTACGAGCAGTACTTC	TRBV4-2	TRBJ2-7	.	11	TRBD1
CASSPGLAGGYEQFF	TGTGCCAGCAGTCCCGGACTAGCGGGAGGTTATGAGCAGTTCTTC	TRBV28	TRBJ2-1	.	15	TRBD2
CASSDGASTDTQYF	TGTGCCAGCAGTGACGGAGCTAGCACAGATACGCAGTATTTT	TRBV25-1	TRBJ2-3	.	14	.
CAWAPGGGQPQHF	TGTGCCTGGGCCCCCGGGGGAGGACAGCCCCAGCATTTT	TRBV30	TRBJ1-5	.	13	.
CASSPWTGTLGEQYF	TGTGCCAGCAGCCCGTGGACAGGAACTCTAGGAGAGCAGTACTTC	TRBV13	TRBJ2-7	once	15	TRBD1
CASSEALGGGDTQYF	TGTGCCAGCAGTGAAGCGCTCGGGGGTGGGGATACGCAGTATTTT	TRBV6-1	TRBJ2-3	.	15	.
CASRLVGGGARDEQFF	.	TRBV12-2	TRBJ2-1	.	16	.
CASSSTREPDTQYF	TGTGCCAGTAGTAGCACCCGGGAGCCAGATACGCAGTATTTT	TRBV19	TRBJ2-3	.	14	.
CASSIASRGGLNTEAFF	TGTGCCAGTAGTATAGCCTCCCGGGGTGGCTTGAACACTGAAGCTTTCTTT	TRBV19	TRBJ1-1	.	17	.
CASIGQGAGGYTF	TGTGCCAGCATCGGACAGGGGGCGGGGGGCTACACCTTC	TRBV5-4	TRBJ1-2	.	13	TRBD1
CASSPSPQGTEAFF	TGTGCCAGCAGCCCGAGCCCTCAGGGAACTGAAGCTTTCTTT	TRBV11-2	TRBJ1-1	.	14	.
CASSQDRGQGAGEQFF	TGCGCCAGCAGCCAAGATCGGGGACAGGGGGCGGGTGAGCAGTTCTTC	TRBV4-3	TRBJ2-1	once	16	TRBD1
CASSLTPGDGYTF	TGTGCCAGCAGCCTCACTCCCGGGGATGGCTACACCTTC	TRBV7-2	TRBJ1-2	.	13	.
CASTQHPARGLTEAFF	TGTGCCAGTACCCAACACCCCGCGCGGGGGCTTACTGAAGCTTTCTTT	TRBV19	TRBJ1-1	.	16	.
CASSANVRTGDRGEQYF	TGTGCCAGCAGCGCTAACGTTAGGACAGGGGACAGAGGAGAGCAGTACTTC	TRBV9	TRBJ2-7	once	17	TRBD1
CASSPLPGQSTGNTIYF	TGCGCCAGCAGCCCGCTTCCGGGACAGAGCACTGGAAACACCATATATTTT	TRBV5-1	TRBJ1-3	.	17	TRBD1
CASHTDTQYF	TGTGCCAGCCACACAGATACGCAGTATTTT	TRBV7-9	TRBJ2-3	.	10	.
CASSYSKPPLNYGYTF	TGTGCCAGCAGTTACTCGAAGCCACCTCTTAACTATGGCTACACCTTC	TRBV6-6	TRBJ1-2	.	16	.
CASSQDSGSGNTIYF	TGCGCCAGCAGCCAAGATTCGGGCTCTGGAAACACCATATATTTT	TRBV4-3	TRBJ1-3	few	15	.
CASSLSGTQETQYF	TGTGCCAGCAGCCTTAGCGGGACTCAAGAGACCCAGTACTTC	TRBV7-3	TRBJ2-5	few	14	TRBD2
CASSSRTGYEQYF	TGTGCCAGCAGCTCCCGTACGGGGTACGAGCAGTACTTC	TRBV7-2	TRBJ2-7	.	13	.
CASSQGTGLLGTEAFF	TGCGCCAGCAGCCAGGGGACAGGGTTATTGGGCACTGAAGCTTTCTTT	TRBV4-1	TRBJ1-1	.	16	TRBD1
CAISGAGTGARGTQYF	TGTGCCATCAGTGGGGCGGGGACAGGGGCTAGAGGTACGCAGTATTTT	TRBV10-3	TRBJ2-3	.	16	TRBD1
CASSLSASGGETQYF	TGTGCCAGCAGTTTATCCGCTAGCGGGGGTGAGACCCAGTACTTC	TRBV27	TRBJ2-5	.	15	TRBD2
CASRPGLATPMEKFF	TGTGCCAGCAGGCCGGGACTAGCGACCCCAATGGAGAAGTTCTTC	TRBV27	TRBJ2-1	once	15	TRBD2
CASSLLSGRTTNEQFF	TGCGCCAGCAGTCTCCTTAGCGGGAGGACTACCAATGAGCAGTTCTTC	TRBV4-1	TRBJ2-1	.	16	TRBD2
CASSLESFRDRSYEQYF	TGTGCCAGCAGCTTAGAAAGCTTCCGGGACAGATCCTACGAGCAGTACTTC	TRBV11-2	TRBJ2-7	.	17	TRBD1